These 23 T cell receptor beta chains came from one sample sequenced in a study of blood T cell dynamics during melanoma immunotherapy (TCRdb year 2020). This sample's time point label indicates: pre-treatment baseline. The method was the immunoSEQ multiplex PCR assay. The table was pulled from immuneACCESS by TCRdb, which kept in-frame rearrangements only. Such tables lose some clones; where checked, under half of the loss comes from unresolved V genes, and the rest has no known cause. The sample data list 10,000 or so clones, and 80% to 90% of these were observed just once. The ten largest clones take up 30% to 35% of the sample. Sequencing was performed on blood, taken from a patient treated with checkpoint blockade. These receptors were taken from a human donor with melanoma.

This chain connects TRBV18 to TRBJ2-5; D is perhaps TRBD1 (5 bases). The end of the DNA fits TRBJ2-7 better, so the J call may be wrong. CDR3 length: 16 amino acids. The germline V gene has CDR1 KGHSH and CDR2 LQKENI. The CDR3, as DNA: TGTGCCAGCTCACCACCGGCCAGGGCGAGCTCCTACGAGCAGTACTTC. Protein sequence: CASSPPARASSYEQYF.

This clone was counted a few times. The J gene is TRBJ1-5, the V gene TRBV27, with D tentatively TRBD1 (5 bases). Germline assignment: CDR1 MNHEY and CDR2 SMNVEV (reference sequence). V lost 6 bases and J 4 bases, leaving 10 bases between the germline ends. The CDR3 extends over 13 amino acids. The CDR3 nucleotides read TGTGCCAGCAGCTGGGGGGGAAATCAGCCCCAGCATTTT. This codes for CASSWGGNQPQHF.

V gene TRBV7-3 combines with J gene TRBJ2-2, with D tentatively TRBD2 (5 bases). The V gene lost 2 bases and the J gene lost 2 bases, with 9 bases spanning the gap. The CDR3 loop spans 15 amino acids. The germline gives CDR1 SGHTA, CDR2 FQGTGA. The CDR3 DNA follows: TGTGCCAGCAGCTTAGACGGGGATAACACCGGGGAGCTGTTTTTT. It translates to CASSLDGDNTGELFF. The full variable domain, completed using reference TRBV7-3 and TRBJ2-2, is GAGVSQTPSNKVTEKGKYVELRCDPISGHTALYWYRQSLGQGPEFLIYFQGTGAADDSGLPNDRFFAVRPEGSVSTLKIQRTERGDSAVYLCASSLDGDNTGELFFGEGSRLTVL.

This chain links TRBV7-8 with TRBJ2-7, with 8 bases matching TRBD2. The CDR3 is 19 amino acids. The trim removed 5 bases at V and 2 bases at J, leaving 20 bases unmatched. Germline V lookup: CDR1 SGHVS, CDR2 FQNEAQ. CDR3 nucleotide sequence: TGTGCCAGCAGCATAACCGGGACACCAAGCGGGAGCACCCCCTACGAGCAGTACTTC. It encodes CASSITGTPSGSTPYEQYF. Based on the CDR3 plus reference TRBV7-8 and TRBJ2-7, the full variable domain is GAGVSQSPRYKVAKRGQDVALRCDPISGHVSLFWYQQALGQGPEFLTYFQNEAQLDKSGLPSDRFFAERPEGSVSTLKIQRTQQEDSAVYLCASSITGTPSGSTPYEQYFGPGTRLTVT.

The genes are TRBV5-1 and TRBJ1-3; 7 bases are shared with TRBD1. Germline assignment: CDR1 SGHRS and CDR2 YFSETQ. CDR3 length equals 17 residues. Germline trimming cut 0 bases from V and 2 bases from J; bases unmatched to any gene: 8. For the CDR3, the DNA is TGCGCCAGCAGCTTGGCCCCCACAGGGGTGGCTGGAAACACCATATATTTT. This encodes CASSLAPTGVAGNTIYF.

This clone turned up a few times. The CDR3 DNA follows: TGCAGCGTCGCCACGGGCAGCTGGGTGCAGTACTTC. This translates into CSVATGSWVQYF. V is TRBV29-1 and J is TRBJ2-7; D not certain. This CDR3 contains 12 residues. V was pared by 6 bases and J by 9 bases, with 18 bases between. Germline V gives CDR1 SQVTM, CDR2 ANQGSEA.

The V gene is TRBV5-1, the J gene TRBJ2-5, with a possible D match to TRBD2 (6 bases). The CDR3 is 16 amino acids. Germline V gene sequence: CDR1 SGHRS, CDR2 YFSETQ. V was cut by 4 bases and J by 2 bases, with 18 bases left in between. CDR3 region: CASSPLGFGGQETQYF. Here the CDR3 DNA reads TGCGCCAGCAGCCCCCTGGGTTTTGGGGGGCAAGAGACCCAGTACTTC.

This rearrangement joins TRBV6-5 to TRBJ1-1, with D possibly matching TRBD1 (5 bases). Germline CDR1 reads MNHEY; CDR2 reads SVGAGI. V was clipped by 0 bases and J by 3 bases, with 14 bases between them. This CDR3 is built from 16 residues. The CDR3 reads CASSYSSSGGDTEAFF. CDR3 bases: TGTGCCAGCAGTTACTCGAGTAGCGGGGGGGACACTGAAGCTTTCTTT.

The genes are TRBV5-1 and TRBJ2-7, with 11 bases matching TRBD2. The V and J ends lost 4 bases and 3 bases, in that order; junction bases with no gene match: 6. CDR1 SGHRS and CDR2 YFSETQ come from the germline V gene. CDR3 length: 15 residues. The CDR3 spells CASSLGTSGFYEQYF. CDR3 coding DNA: TGCGCCAGCAGCCTCGGGACTAGCGGTTTCTACGAGCAGTACTTC. The full variable domain, rest sourced from reference TRBV5-1 and TRBJ2-7, is KAGVTQTPRYLIKTRGQQVTLSCSPISGHRSVSWYQQTPGQGLQFLFEYFSETQRNKGNFPGRFSGRQFSNSRSEMNVSTLELGDSALYLCASSLGTSGFYEQYFGPGTRLTVT.

V is TRBV2 and J is TRBJ2-2; 11 bases map to TRBD1. This CDR3 region has 14 residues. The junction had 2 bases not matched to a gene; V was cut back by 6 bases and J by 5 bases. Germline V gives CDR1 SNHLY, CDR2 FYNNEI. The CDR3 is CASRGTGGTGELFF. CDR3 bases: TGTGCCAGCAGGGGGACAGGGGGGACCGGGGAGCTGTTTTTT. The whole variable domain, filled in from reference TRBV2 and TRBJ2-2, reads EPEVTQTPSHQVTQMGQEVILRCVPISNHLYFYWYRQILGQKVEFLVSFYNNEISEKSEIFDDQFSVERPDGSNFTLKIRSTKLEDSAMYFCASRGTGGTGELFFGEGSRLTVL.

The rearrangement links TRBV7-9 to TRBJ1-2, with D possibly TRBD1 on 5 matching bases. Trimming stripped 8 bases from V and 8 bases from J, with 18 bases between. The germline V gene has CDR1 SEHNR and CDR2 FQNEAQ (reference sequence). CDR3 length equals 13 residues. The CDR3 loop reads CASDSGTLAGYTF. As DNA, the CDR3 is TGTGCCAGCGACTCGGGGACCCTTGCGGGCTACACCTTC.

The V call is TRBV5-8, the J call TRBJ2-5; TRBD1 matches at 9 bases. The germline CDR1 and CDR2 sequences are SGHTS and YDEGEE. There are 17 residues in the CDR3. The V segment lost 0 bases and the J segment 1 base; nucleotides outside the gene matches: 7. The CDR3 protein is CASSLEGQGRVQETQYF. The CDR3 region has the DNA TGTGCCAGCAGCTTGGAGGGACAGGGACGGGTCCAAGAGACCCAGTACTTC.

The V and J genes are TRBV9 and TRBJ1-6; D unclear. With 6 bases removed from V and 3 bases from J, the gap between germline ends came to 19 bases. Germline CDR1 SGDLS, CDR2 YYNGEE. The CDR3 is made up of 17 amino acids. The CDR3 region has the DNA TGTGCCAGCACCCCGGGAGGAGCCGGACTCTATAATTCACCCCTCCACTTT. Translation: CASTPGGAGLYNSPLHF.

J is TRBJ2-2 and V is TRBV10-3, with a weak D call TRBD2 (5 bases). Germline assignment: CDR1 ENHRY and CDR2 SYGVKD. The length of the CDR3 is 16 residues. V dropped 6 bases and J dropped 1 base, with 15 bases sitting between them. CDR3 bases: TGTGCCATCAGAGGACTCATCCTGGGGAACACCGGGGAGCTGTTTTTT. Encoded protein: CAIRGLILGNTGELFF.

V and J are TRBV11-1 and TRBJ2-2, with 7 nucleotides matching TRBD1. V lost 5 bases to trimming and J lost 7 bases; unmatched junction nucleotides: 10. From germline, CDR1 is SGHAT and CDR2 FQDESV (reference sequence). The CDR3 extends over 15 amino acids. CDR3 in DNA: TGTGCCAGCAGCACGAGGACAGGAAAGGGCGGGGAGCTGTTTTTT. The encoded protein is CASSTRTGKGGELFF.

The J gene is TRBJ2-5, the V gene TRBV7-2; 10 bases match TRBD1. Germline V gene lookup returns CDR1 SGHTA and CDR2 FQGNSA. V lost 7 bases and J lost 5; bases outside the gene matches: 7. This CDR3 is 14 amino acids long. The CDR3 region has the DNA TGTGCCAGCACCCGGACAGGGGGAAGCGAGACCCAGTACTTC. This translates into CASTRTGGSETQYF.

The rearrangement links TRBV7-9 to TRBJ2-5; D not resolved. V shed 2 bases and J shed 11 bases, with 15 bases lying between them. The CDR3 consists of 13 residues. Germline V gene lookup returns CDR1 SEHNR and CDR2 FQNEAQ (reference sequence). Here the CDR3 DNA reads TGTGCCAGCAGCTTACCCCTAGAGAAGGAGCAGTACTTC. Translation: CASSLPLEKEQYF.

V is TRBV7-8 and J is TRBJ2-1; 12 nucleotides agree with TRBD2. V gave up 7 bases and J gave up 4 bases; unmatched junction bases: 11. CDR3 length equals 17 residues. The V gene's germline CDR1 is SGHVS and CDR2 FQNEAQ. As DNA, the CDR3 is TGTGCCAGCATCCAACGGACTAGCGGGAAAGCGTACAATGAGCAGTTCTTC. As protein: CASIQRTSGKAYNEQFF.

The chain uses TRBV18 and TRBJ1-1; D uncertain. CDR1 and CDR2 (germline): KGHSH, LQKENI. This CDR3 region has 13 residues. Trimming stripped 6 bases from V and 5 bases from J, with 13 bases between. In nucleotides, the CDR3 is TGTGCCAGCTCCAGCGGGGTGTGGACTGAAGCTTTCTTT. Translating gives CASSSGVWTEAFF.

The chain has TRBV7-6 and TRBJ2-7; 10 positions match TRBD2. This CDR3 spans 15 amino acids. Germline V CDR1 and CDR2: SGHVS, FNYEAQ. V dropped 3 bases and J dropped 7; count of bases not matched to a gene: 9. The CDR3 here is CASSLWASGSHEQYF. DNA of the CDR3: TGTGCCAGCAGCTTGTGGGCTAGCGGGAGTCATGAGCAGTACTTC.

The chain employs TRBV4-2 and TRBJ1-1, with D unclear. Germline assignment: CDR1 LGHNA and CDR2 YNFKEQ. V was shortened by 4 bases and J by 0 bases, with 9 bases between the two germline ends. This CDR3 is built from 14 residues. CDR3: CASSLDAMNTEAFF. CDR3 nucleotide sequence: TGTGCCAGCAGCCTGGATGCTATGAACACTGAAGCTTTCTTT.

The chain joins TRBV15 to TRBJ2-5, with 7 bases matching TRBD1. Trimming took 3 bases from V and 2 from J; bases not matched to a gene: 0. CDR3 length equals 13 residues. Per the germline V gene, CDR1 is LNHNV and CDR2 is YYDKDF (reference sequence). The CDR3 region has the DNA TGTGCCACCAGCAGGGACAGGCAAGAGACCCAGTACTTC. Translating gives CATSRDRQETQYF.

This clone was observed once. This chain links TRBV6-5 with TRBJ2-1; 7 nucleotides match TRBD2. CDR3 length: 15 amino acids. J lost 8 bases, V lost 10 bases, and 17 bases had no gene match. Germline V gives CDR1 MNHEY, CDR2 SVGAGI. The DNA of the CDR3 is TGTGCCACGGCATTCGTGGGTGGGGGAGGGGATGAGCAGTTCTTC. Translated: CATAFVGGGGDEQFF.